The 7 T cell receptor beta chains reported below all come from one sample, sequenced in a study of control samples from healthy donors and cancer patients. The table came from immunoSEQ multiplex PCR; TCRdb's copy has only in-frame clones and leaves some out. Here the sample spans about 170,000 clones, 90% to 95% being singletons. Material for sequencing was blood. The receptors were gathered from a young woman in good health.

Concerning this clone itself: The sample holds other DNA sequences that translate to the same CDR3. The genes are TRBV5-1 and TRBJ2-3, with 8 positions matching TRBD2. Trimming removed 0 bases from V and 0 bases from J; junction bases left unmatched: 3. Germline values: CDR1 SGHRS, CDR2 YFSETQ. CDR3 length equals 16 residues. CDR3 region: CASSLDGGGSTDTQYF. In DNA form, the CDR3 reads TGCGCCAGCAGCTTGGATGGCGGGGGGAGCACAGATACGCAGTATTTT.

CDR3 loop: CSASPSANTYEQYF. DNA of the CDR3: TGCAGTGCTAGTCCTAGCGCGAATACCTACGAGCAGTACTTC. The rearrangement links TRBV20-1 to TRBJ2-7; D perhaps matches TRBD2 (6 bases). The germline V gene encodes CDR1 DFQATT and CDR2 SNEGSKA (reference sequence). This CDR3 has 14 residues. V lost 3 bases and J lost 2, with 14 bases in between.

The CDR3 DNA is TGTGCCAGCAGTTTTGGCAGTAACACCGGGGAGCTGTTTTTT. Translated, it gives CASSFGSNTGELFF. The chain recombines TRBV28 with TRBJ2-2, with unresolved D. CDR1 is MDHEN, CDR2 SYDVKM, per germline. The CDR3 runs 14 residues. Trimming removed 3 bases at V and 2 bases at J, with 7 bases between.

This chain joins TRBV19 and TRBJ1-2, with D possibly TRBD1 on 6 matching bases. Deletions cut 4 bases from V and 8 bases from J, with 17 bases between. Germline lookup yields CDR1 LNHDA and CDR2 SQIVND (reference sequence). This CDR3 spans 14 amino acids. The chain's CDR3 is CASSNNRDLRGYTF. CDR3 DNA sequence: TGTGCCAGTAGTAACAACAGGGATTTAAGAGGCTACACCTTC.

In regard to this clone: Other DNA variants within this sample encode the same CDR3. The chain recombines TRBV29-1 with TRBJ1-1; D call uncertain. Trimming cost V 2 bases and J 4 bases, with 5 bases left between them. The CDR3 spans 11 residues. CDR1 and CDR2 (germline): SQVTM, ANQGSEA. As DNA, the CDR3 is TGCAGCGTTGAATGGGGCACTGAAGCTTTCTTT. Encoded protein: CSVEWGTEAFF.

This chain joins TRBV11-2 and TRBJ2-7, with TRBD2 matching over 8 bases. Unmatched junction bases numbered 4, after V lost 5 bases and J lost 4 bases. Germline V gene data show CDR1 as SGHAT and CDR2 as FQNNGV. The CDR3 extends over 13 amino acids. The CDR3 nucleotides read TGTGCCAGCAGCACAGTAGCGGGGTACGAGCAGTACTTC. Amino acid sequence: CASSTVAGYEQYF.

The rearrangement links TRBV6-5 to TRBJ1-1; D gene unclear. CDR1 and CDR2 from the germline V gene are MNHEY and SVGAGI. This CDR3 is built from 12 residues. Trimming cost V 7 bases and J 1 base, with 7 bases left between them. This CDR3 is CASTPGNTEAFF. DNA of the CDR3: TGTGCCAGCACCCCAGGGAACACTGAAGCTTTCTTT.